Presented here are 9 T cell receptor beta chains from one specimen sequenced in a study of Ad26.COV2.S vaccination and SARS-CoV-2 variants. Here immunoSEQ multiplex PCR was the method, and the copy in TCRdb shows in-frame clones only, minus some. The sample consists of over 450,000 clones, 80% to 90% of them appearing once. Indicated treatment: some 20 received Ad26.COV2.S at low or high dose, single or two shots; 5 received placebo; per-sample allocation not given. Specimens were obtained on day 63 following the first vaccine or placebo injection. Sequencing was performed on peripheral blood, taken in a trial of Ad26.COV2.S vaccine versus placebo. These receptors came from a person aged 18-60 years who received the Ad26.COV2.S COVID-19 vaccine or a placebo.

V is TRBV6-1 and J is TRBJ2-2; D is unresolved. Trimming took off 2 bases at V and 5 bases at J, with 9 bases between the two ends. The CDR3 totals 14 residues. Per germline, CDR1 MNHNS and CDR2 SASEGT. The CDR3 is CASSEPAGTGELFF. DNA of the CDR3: TGTGCCAGCAGTGAACCAGCTGGGACCGGGGAGCTGTTTTTT.

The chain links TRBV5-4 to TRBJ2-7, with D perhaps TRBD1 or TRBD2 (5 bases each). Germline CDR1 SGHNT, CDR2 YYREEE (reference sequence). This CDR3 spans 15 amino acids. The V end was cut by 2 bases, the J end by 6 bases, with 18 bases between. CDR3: CASSFRAGSSSEQYF. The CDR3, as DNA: TGTGCCAGCAGCTTTCGGGCAGGGAGTTCTTCCGAGCAGTACTTC.

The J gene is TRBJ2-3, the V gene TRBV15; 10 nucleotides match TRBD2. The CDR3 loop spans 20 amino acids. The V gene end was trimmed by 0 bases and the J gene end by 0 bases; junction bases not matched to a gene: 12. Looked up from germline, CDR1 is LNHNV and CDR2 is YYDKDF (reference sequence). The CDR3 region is CATSREPSGGAIPSTDTQYF. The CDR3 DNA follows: TGTGCCACCAGCAGAGAACCCAGCGGGGGGGCGATACCTAGCACAGATACGCAGTATTTT.

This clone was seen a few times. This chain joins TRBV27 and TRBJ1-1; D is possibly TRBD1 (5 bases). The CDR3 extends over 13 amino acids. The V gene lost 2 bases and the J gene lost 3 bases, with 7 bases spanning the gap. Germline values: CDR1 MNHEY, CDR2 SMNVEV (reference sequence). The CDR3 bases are TGTGCCAGCAGTTTAGCGGGACACACTGAAGCTTTCTTT. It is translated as CASSLAGHTEAFF.

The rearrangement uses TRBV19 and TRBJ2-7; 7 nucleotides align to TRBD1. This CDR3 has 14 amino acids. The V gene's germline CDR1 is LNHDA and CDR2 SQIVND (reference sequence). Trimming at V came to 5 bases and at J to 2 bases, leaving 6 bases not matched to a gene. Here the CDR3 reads CASSVTGYPYEQYF. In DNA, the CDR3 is TGTGCCAGTAGTGTGACAGGGTATCCCTACGAGCAGTACTTC.

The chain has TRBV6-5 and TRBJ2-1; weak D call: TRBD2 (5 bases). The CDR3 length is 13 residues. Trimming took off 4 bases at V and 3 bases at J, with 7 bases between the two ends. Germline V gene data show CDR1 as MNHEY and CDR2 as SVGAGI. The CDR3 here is CASSFTSYNEQFF. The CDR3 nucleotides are TGTGCCAGCAGTTTCACTAGCTACAATGAGCAGTTCTTC.

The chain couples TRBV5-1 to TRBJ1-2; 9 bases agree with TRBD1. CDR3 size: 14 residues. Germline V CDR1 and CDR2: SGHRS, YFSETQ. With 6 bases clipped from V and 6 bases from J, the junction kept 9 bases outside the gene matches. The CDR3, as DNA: TGCGCCAGCACAGACCGGGACAGGGATCATGGCTACACCTTC. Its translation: CASTDRDRDHGYTF.

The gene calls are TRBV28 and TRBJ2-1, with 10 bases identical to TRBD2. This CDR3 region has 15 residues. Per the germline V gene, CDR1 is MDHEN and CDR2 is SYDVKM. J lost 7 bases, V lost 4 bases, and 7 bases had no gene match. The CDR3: CASSYPSGSPNEQFF. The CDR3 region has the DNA TGTGCCAGCAGTTACCCTAGCGGGAGTCCGAATGAGCAGTTCTTC.

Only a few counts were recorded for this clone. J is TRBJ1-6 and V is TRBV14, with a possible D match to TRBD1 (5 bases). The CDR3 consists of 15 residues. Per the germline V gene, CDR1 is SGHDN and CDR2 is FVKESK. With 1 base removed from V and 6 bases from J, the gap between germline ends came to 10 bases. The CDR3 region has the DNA TGTGCCAGCAGCCAAGCGGCAGGGAGTAATTCACCCCTCCACTTT. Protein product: CASSQAAGSNSPLHF.